This TCR beta chain was obtained from a study of T cells in Graves' hyperthyroidism and ophthalmopathy. General study points: The blood repertoire included most of the expanded thyroid clonotypes above 0.001.

From RNA transcripts, TCR beta CDR3 regions were amplified. Initially, a first-round RT-PCR of the TCR CDR3 employed the HTBI primer set. TCRdb reprocessed the multiplex PCR reads with MiXCR, giving one entry per CDR3 protein. The sample contains roughly 700,000 distinct CDR3 sequences, about 15% of which appear only once. A lack of ophthalmopathy progression within 18 months defined stable Graves' hyperthyroidism. Diagnoses were established using clinical symptoms, serum thyroxine and TRAb, thyroid ultrasound and orbital computed tomography. In its sample, this clonotype was seen a few times. No antigen is known for it. The CDR3 consists of 16 residues. From germline, CDR1 is KGHSH and CDR2 LQKENI. Trimming removed 1 base at V and 5 bases at J, with 14 bases between.

This rearrangement joins TRBV18 to TRBJ1-4, with D tentatively TRBD1 (6 bases). Sequencing was performed on blood. The clonotype comes from a woman aged 18 to 35 with Graves' hyperthyroidism. CDR3 residues: CASSPLTGSGNEKLFF. In nucleotides, the CDR3 is TGTGCCAGCTCACCACTGACAGGCAGCGGGAATGAAAAACTGTTTTTT.